This T cell receptor beta chain was obtained from a study of T cell changes during pregnancy in multiple sclerosis. Assay used: immunoSEQ multiplex PCR; TCRdb lists only in-frame clones, some missing. The table includes fewer than 140,000 clones, about 90% detected once. CDR1 and CDR2 from the germline V gene are SNHLY and FYNNEI. The CDR3 is 16 amino acids. Losses at the gene ends were 8 bases for V and 4 bases for J; bases not matched to a gene: 8. The chain combines TRBV2 with TRBJ2-1, with 13 positions matching TRBD2. Sequencing was performed on peripheral blood, taken after pregnancy. This TCR derives from a female donor with multiple sclerosis, enrolled in a pregnancy study. The CDR3: CASLPGTSGEYNEQFF. The CDR3 DNA reads as TGTGCCAGCCTCCCCGGGACTAGCGGGGAGTACAATGAGCAGTTCTTC. Full variable domain (outside the CDR3, taken from reference TRBV2 and TRBJ2-1): EPEVTQTPSHQVTQMGQEVILRCVPISNHLYFYWYRQILGQKVEFLVSFYNNEISEKSEIFDDQFSVERPDGSNFTLKIRSTKLEDSAMYFCASLPGTSGEYNEQFFGPGTRLTVL.